These 5 T cell receptor beta chains were sequenced from one sample in a study of identical twins. Each CDR3 protein gets one entry after TCRdb re-called the 5' RACE reads with MiXCR. The data contain under 1 million distinct CDR3 sequences, roughly an eighth of them singletons. This sample also belongs to another study, concerning yellow fever vaccine responses in identical twins.

Sequencing was done on a sample of PBMCs. Receptors were obtained from a woman aged 18-30 years in good health.

The sample holds a few counts of this clonotype. V gene TRBV12-3 or TRBV12-4 combines with J gene TRBJ2-7; D is ambiguous. The CDR3 extends over 13 amino acids. V lost 3 bases and J lost 0, with 6 bases in between. The CDR3 nucleotides are TGTGCCAGCAGTTTCAGGATCTCCTACGAGCAGTACTTC. Translation: CASSFRISYEQYF.

This clonotype was observed a handful of times. The rearrangement joins TRBV7-2 to TRBJ2-1; 9 bases line up with TRBD2. CDR3 size: 15 residues. V lost 2 bases and J lost 7; bases outside the gene matches: 6. Germline assignment: CDR1 SGHTA and CDR2 FQGNSA. Here the CDR3 reads CASSLNSGSKNEQFF. The CDR3 DNA reads TGTGCCAGCAGCTTAAATAGCGGGAGCAAAAATGAGCAGTTCTTC.

This clonotype turned up a few times. This chain links TRBV7-9 with TRBJ1-1; 10 positions match TRBD1. The V segment lost 8 bases and the J segment 0 bases; nucleotides outside the gene matches: 6. The CDR3 runs 15 residues. Germline-derived CDR1 and CDR2 are SEHNR and FQNEAQ (reference sequence). The CDR3 nucleotides are TGTGCCAGCCTAAGGACAGGGGGAATGAACACTGAAGCTTTCTTT. Translated, it gives CASLRTGGMNTEAFF.

This clonotype was counted between two and nine times. This chain uses TRBV10-3 with TRBJ2-4; D is unclear. CDR1 ENHRY and CDR2 SYGVKD come from the germline V gene. CDR3 length: 18 residues. Between the trimmed V and J ends, which lost 4 bases and 1 base, there was a span of 20 bases. In DNA, the CDR3 is TGTGCCATCAGTGTTACGATGGCAGGCATGGGGGCCAAAAACATTCAGTACTTC. It specifies CAISVTMAGMGAKNIQYF.

This clonotype was detected a few times. In DNA, the CDR3 is TGTGCCAGCAGGGACTCGCTAACCTACGAGCAGTACTTC. The encoded protein is CASRDSLTYEQYF. The V and J genes are TRBV2 and TRBJ2-7; D may be TRBD2 (5 bases). The germline V and J ends were trimmed by 6 bases and 2 bases, with 11 bases remaining between them. CDR1 and CDR2 (germline): SNHLY, FYNNEI. The CDR3 contains 13 residues.